Listed here are 23 T cell receptor beta chains from one sample, sequenced in a study of identical twins. TCRdb fed the 5' RACE reads into MiXCR, producing one record per CDR3 protein. Of hundreds of thousands of distinct CDR3 sequences in the sample, about 8% were seen once. These same records also appear under a second study, on yellow fever vaccine responses in identical twins.

Material: memory (CD45RO+) T cells sorted from blood. The receptors come from a woman between 18 and 29 years old in good health.

This clonotype was recorded at least ten times. The chain links TRBV9 to TRBJ2-3; D gene unclear. Trimming removed 0 bases from V and 2 bases from J, with 7 bases in between. Per the germline V gene, CDR1 is SGDLS and CDR2 is YYNGEE. CDR3 size: 14 residues. CDR3 in DNA: TGTGCCAGCAGCGTAGAGGAGTACACAGATACGCAGTATTTT. This translates into CASSVEEYTDTQYF. Full variable domain (missing parts from reference TRBV9 and TRBJ2-3): DSGVTQTPKHLITATGQRVTLRCSPRSGDLSVYWYQQSLDQGLQFLIQYYNGEERAKGNILERFSAQQFPDLHSELNLSSLELGDSALYFCASSVEEYTDTQYFGPGTRLTVL.

V is TRBV5-1 and J is TRBJ2-1; TRBD2 aligns across 10 bases. The CDR3 contains 18 residues. Germline CDR1 is SGHRS and CDR2 is YFSETQ. V was clipped by 3 bases and J by 0 bases; unmatched bases: 9. The CDR3 protein is CASSSSSGGPSSYNEQFF. The CDR3 DNA follows: TGCGCCAGCAGCTCCTCTAGCGGGGGCCCGAGCTCCTACAATGAGCAGTTCTTC.

The chain carries TRBV25-1 and TRBJ2-7; D perhaps matches TRBD1 (6 bases). Germline V gives CDR1 MGHDK, CDR2 SYGVNS. The CDR3 is 14 residues long. Trimming stripped 6 bases from V and 3 bases from J, with 15 bases between. The CDR3 DNA reads TGTGCCAGCAGCCGAACAGGGTCGGGCTACGAGCAGTACTTC. Translation: CASSRTGSGYEQYF.

The J gene is TRBJ2-1, the V gene TRBV24-1, with D possibly matching TRBD2 (5 bases). Germline V CDR1 and CDR2: KGHDR, SFDVKD. The CDR3 consists of 17 residues. The V end was cut by 4 bases, the J end by 3 bases, with 18 bases between. The CDR3 region has the DNA TGTGCCACCAGTGAGAGTTTAGCGTCGGCGAACTACAATGAGCAGTTCTTC. Translation: CATSESLASANYNEQFF.

This clonotype was counted at least ten times. The chain joins TRBV10-3 to TRBJ1-1, with D possibly being TRBD1 (5 bases). The CDR3 sequence is 13 residues long. Trimming stripped 6 bases from V and 1 base from J, with 9 bases between. From germline, CDR1 is ENHRY and CDR2 SYGVKD. The CDR3 DNA reads as TGTGCCATCAGGGAAACAGGGAACACTGAAGCTTTCTTT. The encoded protein is CAIRETGNTEAFF.

There are a few counts of this clonotype. V usage is TRBV6-5 and J usage is TRBJ2-7, with TRBD2 matching 7 bases. Germline CDR1 and CDR2: MNHEY and SVGAGI. The CDR3 sequence is 17 residues long. Unmatched junction bases numbered 10, after V lost 0 bases and J lost 2 bases. CDR3 coding DNA: TGTGCCAGCAGTTACTCGAAGGGTAGCGGGCAAGCCTACGAGCAGTACTTC. Translating gives CASSYSKGSGQAYEQYF.

This chain links TRBV6-1 with TRBJ1-2, with 9 positions matching TRBD1. The CDR3 is made up of 14 amino acids. Germline CDR1 reads MNHNS; CDR2 reads SASEGT. Trimming took 10 bases from V and 5 from J; bases not matched to a gene: 11. The CDR3 DNA follows: TGTGCCACCGACCCAGGGACAGGGACGTATGGCTACACCTTC. It specifies CATDPGTGTYGYTF.

The J gene is TRBJ1-4, the V gene TRBV21-1; the table calls TRBD1, which could not be checked here. TRBV21-1 is described as a pseudogene. The CDR3 consists of 15 residues. The DNA of the CDR3 is TGTGCCATAGGCCTCTCGAGGGGATGGGATGAAAAACTGTTTTTT. It encodes CAIGLSRGWDEKLFF.

This clonotype was counted many times. This chain connects TRBV2 to TRBJ2-6; tentative D call: TRBD2 (5 bases). Germline lookup yields CDR1 SNHLY and CDR2 FYNNEI. The V end lost 5 bases, the J end lost 1 base, and 12 bases lay between the germline ends. The CDR3 consists of 16 residues. This CDR3 is CASSYPRGSGANVLTF. As DNA, the CDR3 is TGTGCCAGCAGTTATCCTCGCGGGTCTGGGGCCAACGTCCTGACTTTC.

Only a few counts were recorded for this clonotype. The rearrangement uses TRBV6-1 and TRBJ2-5, with 8 bases matching TRBD2. J gave up 1 base and V 8 bases, and 6 bases lay outside the gene matches. This CDR3 has 14 amino acids. CDR1 is MNHNS and CDR2 is SASEGT in the germline V gene. Here the CDR3 reads CASHGLASQETQYF. DNA for the CDR3: TGTGCCAGCCATGGACTAGCCTCCCAAGAGACCCAGTACTTC.

J is TRBJ2-3 and V is TRBV5-1, with 10 positions matching TRBD1. Trimming took 4 bases from V and 4 from J; bases not matched to a gene: 9. This CDR3 has 16 amino acids. Germline CDR1 reads SGHRS; CDR2 reads YFSETQ. The CDR3 DNA reads TGCGCCAGCAGCCTCTCCGGGGACAGGGGTGCAGATACGCAGTATTTT. It specifies CASSLSGDRGADTQYF.

This clonotype was found a few times. The gene calls are TRBV5-5 and TRBJ1-2; 7 bases align to TRBD1. With 1 base clipped from V and 3 bases from J, the junction kept 12 bases outside the gene matches. Germline V gene sequence: CDR1 SGHKS, CDR2 YYEKEE (reference sequence). There are 17 residues in the CDR3. CDR3 sequence reads: CASSLRAGTVGDYGYTF. CDR3 in DNA: TGTGCCAGCAGCTTGAGGGCGGGGACAGTTGGTGACTATGGCTACACCTTC.

The table lists this clonotype with many counts. The rearrangement links TRBV5-1 to TRBJ2-7, with 7 bases identical to TRBD2. The CDR3 is 15 residues long. Germline assignment: CDR1 SGHRS and CDR2 YFSETQ. The V and J ends lost 7 bases and 0 bases, in that order; junction bases with no gene match: 10. The CDR3 DNA reads as TGCGCCAGCCGTACCCCGCGGGGGAGCTCCTACGAGCAGTACTTC. It yields the protein CASRTPRGSSYEQYF. The complete variable domain, with remaining parts taken from reference TRBV5-1 and TRBJ2-7, reads KAGVTQTPRYLIKTRGQQVTLSCSPISGHRSVSWYQQTPGQGLQFLFEYFSETQRNKGNFPGRFSGRQFSNSRSEMNVSTLELGDSALYLCASRTPRGSSYEQYFGPGTRLTVT.

The V gene is TRBV5-1, the J gene TRBJ1-4, with TRBD1 identical over 8 bases. CDR1 is SGHRS and CDR2 is YFSETQ in the germline V gene. Trimming removed 1 base from V and 4 bases from J; junction bases left unmatched: 6. The CDR3 covers 16 residues. CDR3 protein: CASSLKDREINEKLFF. Here the CDR3 DNA reads TGCGCCAGCAGCTTGAAGGACAGGGAAATTAATGAAAAACTGTTTTTT.

This clonotype occurred a few times. It is likely a read error, because the conserved phenylalanine at the end of the CDR3 is missing. This chain links TRBV5-6 with TRBJ1-5; maybe TRBD1 (6 bases). CDR1 SGHDT and CDR2 YYEEEE come from the germline V gene. V lost 5 bases and J lost 0, with 12 bases in between. The CDR3 length is 15 residues. CDR3 sequence: CASSKGQSSNQPQHS. CDR3 DNA: TGTGCCAGCAGTAAAGGACAGTCTAGCAATCAGCCCCAGCATTCT.

This clonotype has ten or more counts. The V call is TRBV6-5, the J call TRBJ2-7; D gene uncertain. The CDR3 is made up of 12 amino acids. The V end was cut by 6 bases, the J end by 3 bases, with 9 bases between. The germline CDR1 and CDR2 sequences are MNHEY and SVGAGI. CDR3 loop: CASRTDRYEQYF. In nucleotides, the CDR3 is TGTGCCAGCAGAACCGACCGCTACGAGCAGTACTTC.

The rearrangement uses TRBV6-1 and TRBJ2-3, with TRBD2 matching 10 bases. J gave up 8 bases and V 0 bases, and 8 bases lay outside the gene matches. The CDR3 totals 16 residues. Germline CDR1 and CDR2: MNHNS and SASEGT. CDR3: CASSEAASGSRGTQYF. CDR3 DNA sequence: TGTGCCAGCAGTGAAGCGGCTAGCGGGAGTCGTGGTACGCAGTATTTT.

This clonotype showed up just a few times. The rearrangement joins TRBV6-4 to TRBJ2-1; 7 bases align to TRBD1. The CDR3 is 13 residues long. V was pared by 9 bases and J by 5 bases, with 7 bases of the junction left unmatched. Germline V gene lookup returns CDR1 MRHNA and CDR2 SNTAGT. The CDR3 loop is CARDRPTNNEQFF. CDR3 in DNA: TGTGCCAGGGACAGGCCGACCAACAATGAGCAGTTCTTC.

This clonotype was seen more than once but under ten times. The chain links TRBV4-2 to TRBJ2-1; 8 bases map to TRBD2. The germline gives CDR1 LGHNA, CDR2 YNFKEQ. V lost 0 bases to trimming and J lost 4 bases; unmatched junction nucleotides: 11. The CDR3 length is 18 residues. This CDR3 reads CASSQDQASGGRYNEQFF. CDR3 DNA sequence: TGTGCCAGCAGCCAAGATCAGGCAAGCGGGGGAAGATACAATGAGCAGTTCTTC.

The rearrangement uses TRBV25-1 and TRBJ2-7; 8 bases map to TRBD2. The junction had 7 bases not matched to a gene; V was cut back by 7 bases and J by 5 bases. The CDR3 spans 13 residues. Looked up from germline, CDR1 is MGHDK and CDR2 is SYGVNS. The CDR3: CASTGTRSHEQYF. The CDR3, as DNA: TGTGCCAGCACGGGGACTAGGTCTCACGAGCAGTACTTC.

This clonotype was counted many times. The gene calls are TRBV7-6 and TRBJ1-1; TRBD1 matches at 10 bases. In germline, CDR1 is SGHVS, CDR2 FNYEAQ. This CDR3 region has 16 residues. V gave up 4 bases and J gave up 4 bases; unmatched junction bases: 9. This CDR3 is CASSSGWDRGGTEAFF. The CDR3 region has the DNA TGTGCCAGCAGCTCCGGGTGGGACAGGGGTGGCACTGAAGCTTTCTTT.

The sample holds a few counts of this clonotype. This chain joins TRBV28 and TRBJ2-5, with D perhaps TRBD1 or TRBD2 (6 bases each). V was trimmed by 7 bases and J by 5 bases, leaving 20 bases between them. CDR3 length: 15 amino acids. Germline values: CDR1 MDHEN, CDR2 SYDVKM. This CDR3 reads CASTKSAGEAETQYF. In DNA form, the CDR3 reads TGTGCCAGCACCAAGTCGGCAGGGGAGGCCGAGACCCAGTACTTC.

The table lists this clonotype with a few counts. This rearrangement joins TRBV20-1 to TRBJ2-5; D call uncertain. The V end was cut by 1 base, the J end by 2 bases, with 17 bases between. The germline V gene has CDR1 DFQATT and CDR2 SNEGSKA (reference sequence). The CDR3 length is 16 residues. This CDR3 is CSARGARAPDQETQYF. In nucleotides, the CDR3 is TGCAGTGCTAGAGGTGCCCGGGCACCTGATCAAGAGACCCAGTACTTC.